This T cell receptor (beta chain) emerged from a study of CD8 T cells in ankylosing spondylitis. To note about this clonotype: Its antigen is unidentified.

As the method for making TCR beta libraries, quantitative 5'-RACE with molecular barcodes was used. MiXCR, applied by TCRdb to the 5' RACE reads, yields one record per CDR3 protein. The sample includes about 250,000 distinct CDR3 sequences, roughly 32% of them seen just once. J lost 6 bases, V lost 1 base, and 5 bases had no gene match. The CDR3 loop spans 15 amino acids. CDR1 and CDR2 (germline): SEHNR, FQNEAQ (reference sequence). General study findings and limits: CD8+ by phenotype, disease-linked clones were relatively rare in peripheral blood. The clones that were linked to disease were reported to be significantly enriched in matched synovial fluid samples from ankylosing spondylitis patients.

This receptor was taken from a male donor with ankylosing spondylitis or in good health (not recorded which). Sequencing input: blood, either unsorted or a sorted T cell fraction (not recorded which). The chain uses TRBV7-9 and TRBJ2-3; 9 bases fit TRBD1. The CDR3 sequence is CASSLEGTGMDTQYF. DNA for the CDR3: TGTGCCAGCAGCTTAGAAGGGACAGGGATGGATACGCAGTATTTT.